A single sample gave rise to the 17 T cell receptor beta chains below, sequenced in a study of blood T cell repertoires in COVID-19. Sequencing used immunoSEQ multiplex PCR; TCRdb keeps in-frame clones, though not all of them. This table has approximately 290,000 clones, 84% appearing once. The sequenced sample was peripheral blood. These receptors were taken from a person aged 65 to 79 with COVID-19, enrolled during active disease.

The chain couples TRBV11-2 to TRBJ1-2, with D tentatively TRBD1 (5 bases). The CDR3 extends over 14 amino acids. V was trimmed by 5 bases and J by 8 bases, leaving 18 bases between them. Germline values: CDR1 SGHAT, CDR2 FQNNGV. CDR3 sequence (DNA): TGTGCCAGCAGCCTCGACGGGGGTTACGAAGGCTACACCTTC. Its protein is CASSLDGGYEGYTF.

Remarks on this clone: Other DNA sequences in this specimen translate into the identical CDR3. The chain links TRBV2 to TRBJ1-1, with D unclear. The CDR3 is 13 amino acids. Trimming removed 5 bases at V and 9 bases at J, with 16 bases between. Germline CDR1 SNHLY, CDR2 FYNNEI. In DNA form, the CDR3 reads TGTGCCAGCAGTATTAGCTCCGCGGCCCAAGCTTTCTTT. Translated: CASSISSAAQAFF.

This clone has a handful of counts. The CDR3 DNA sequence: TGTGCCAGCAGCAGTCAGGGGCCCAACAATCAGCCCCAGCATTTT. This translates into CASSSQGPNNQPQHF. The rearrangement uses TRBV2 and TRBJ1-5; D perhaps matches TRBD1 (6 bases). The CDR3 extends over 15 amino acids. The V end lost 6 bases, the J end lost 3 bases, and 15 bases lay between the germline ends. CDR1 is SNHLY and CDR2 is FYNNEI in the germline V gene.

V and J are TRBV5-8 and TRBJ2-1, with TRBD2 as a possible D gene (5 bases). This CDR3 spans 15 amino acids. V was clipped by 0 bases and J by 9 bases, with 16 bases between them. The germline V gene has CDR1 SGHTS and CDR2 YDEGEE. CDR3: CASSLESAGAAEQFF. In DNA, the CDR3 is TGTGCCAGCAGCTTGGAATCGGCGGGCGCTGCTGAGCAGTTCTTC.

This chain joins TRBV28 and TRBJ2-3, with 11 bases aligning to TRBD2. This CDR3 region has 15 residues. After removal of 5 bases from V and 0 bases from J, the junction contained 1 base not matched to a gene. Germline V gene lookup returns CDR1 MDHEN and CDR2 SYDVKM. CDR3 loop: CASSRTSGSTDTQYF. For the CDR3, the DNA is TGTGCCAGCAGTAGGACTAGCGGGAGCACAGATACGCAGTATTTT.

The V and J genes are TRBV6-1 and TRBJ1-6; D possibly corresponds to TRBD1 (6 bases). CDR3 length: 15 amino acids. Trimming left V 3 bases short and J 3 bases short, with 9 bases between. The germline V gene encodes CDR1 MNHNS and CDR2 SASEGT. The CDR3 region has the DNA TGTGCCAGCAGTGAGGACAGTAACTATAATTCACCCCTCCACTTT. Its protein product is CASSEDSNYNSPLHF.

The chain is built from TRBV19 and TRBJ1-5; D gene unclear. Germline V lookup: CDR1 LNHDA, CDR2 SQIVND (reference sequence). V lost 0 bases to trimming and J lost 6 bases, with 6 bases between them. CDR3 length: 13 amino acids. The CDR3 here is CASSIDGSQPQHF. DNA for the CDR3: TGTGCCAGTAGTATAGACGGGAGTCAGCCCCAGCATTTT.

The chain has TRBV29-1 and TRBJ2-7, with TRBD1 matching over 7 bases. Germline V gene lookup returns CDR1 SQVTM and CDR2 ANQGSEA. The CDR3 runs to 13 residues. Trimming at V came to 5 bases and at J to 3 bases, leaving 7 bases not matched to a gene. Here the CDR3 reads CSVIPGQSYEQYF. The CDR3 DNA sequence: TGCAGCGTTATTCCGGGACAGAGCTACGAGCAGTACTTC.

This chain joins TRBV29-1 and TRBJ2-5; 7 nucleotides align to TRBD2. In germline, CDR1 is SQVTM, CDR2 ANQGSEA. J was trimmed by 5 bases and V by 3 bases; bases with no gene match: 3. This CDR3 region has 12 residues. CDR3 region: CSVDAGVETQYF. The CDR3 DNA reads TGCAGCGTTGATGCGGGAGTGGAGACCCAGTACTTC.

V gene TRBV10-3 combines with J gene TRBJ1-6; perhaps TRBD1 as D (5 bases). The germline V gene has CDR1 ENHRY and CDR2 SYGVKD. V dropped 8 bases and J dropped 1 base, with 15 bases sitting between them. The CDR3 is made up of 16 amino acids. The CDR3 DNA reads TGTGCCATCTCCCCCGGGGGGATTTCCTATAATTCACCCCTCCACTTT. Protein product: CAISPGGISYNSPLHF.

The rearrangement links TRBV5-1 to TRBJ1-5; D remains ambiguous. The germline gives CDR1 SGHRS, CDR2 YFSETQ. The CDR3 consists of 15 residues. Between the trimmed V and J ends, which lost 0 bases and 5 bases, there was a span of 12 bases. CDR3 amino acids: CASSLEAGLDQPQHF. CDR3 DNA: TGCGCCAGCAGCTTGGAGGCAGGACTGGATCAGCCCCAGCATTTT.

In DNA, the CDR3 is TGTGCCAGCAGCGTAGAAGGAAAGCAGGTTCGGCCCCAGCATTTT. Amino acids: CASSVEGKQVRPQHF. This chain links TRBV9 with TRBJ1-5, with no clear D. The CDR3 spans 15 residues. The V end lost 0 bases, the J end lost 9 bases, and 16 bases lay between the germline ends. Germline CDR1 is SGDLS and CDR2 is YYNGEE.

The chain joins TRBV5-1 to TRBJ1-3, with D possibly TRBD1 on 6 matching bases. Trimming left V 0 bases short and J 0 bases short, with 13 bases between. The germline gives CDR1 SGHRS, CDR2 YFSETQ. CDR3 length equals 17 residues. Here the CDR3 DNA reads TGCGCCAGCAGCTTGGACCCCGGACAGAACTCTGGAAACACCATATATTTT. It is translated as CASSLDPGQNSGNTIYF.

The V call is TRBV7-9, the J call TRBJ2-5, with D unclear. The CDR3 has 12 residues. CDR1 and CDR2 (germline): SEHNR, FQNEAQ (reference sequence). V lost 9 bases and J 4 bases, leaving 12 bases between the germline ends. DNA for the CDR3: TGTGCCAGTATGGGTCCGGGAGAGACCCAGTACTTC. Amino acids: CASMGPGETQYF. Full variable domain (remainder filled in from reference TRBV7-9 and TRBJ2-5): DTGVSQNPRHKITKRGQNVTFRCDPISEHNRLYWYRQTLGQGPEFLTYFQNEAQLEKSRLLSDRFSAERPKGSFSTLEIQRTEQGDSAMYLCASMGPGETQYFGPGTRLLVL.

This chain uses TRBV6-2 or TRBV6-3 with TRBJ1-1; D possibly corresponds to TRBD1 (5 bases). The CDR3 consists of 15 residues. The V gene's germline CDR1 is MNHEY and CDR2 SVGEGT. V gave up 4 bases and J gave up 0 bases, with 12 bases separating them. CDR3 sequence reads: CASSSTWGMNTEAFF. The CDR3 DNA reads TGTGCCAGCAGTTCTACTTGGGGCATGAACACTGAAGCTTTCTTT.

CDR3 loop: CASSEDSRYGYTF. The CDR3 coding sequence is TGTGCCAGCAGCGAAGACAGTCGCTATGGCTACACCTTC. The chain employs TRBV6-2 or TRBV6-3 and TRBJ1-2; possible D gene TRBD1, 5 bases. The V gene lost 6 bases and the J gene lost 4 bases, with 12 bases spanning the gap. The CDR3 contains 13 residues. CDR1 MNHEY and CDR2 SVGEGT come from the germline V gene.

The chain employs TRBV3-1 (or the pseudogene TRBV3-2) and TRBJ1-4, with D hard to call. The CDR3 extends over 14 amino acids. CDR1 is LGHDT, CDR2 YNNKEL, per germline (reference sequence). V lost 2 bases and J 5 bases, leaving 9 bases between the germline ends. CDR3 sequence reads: CASSQSGANEKLFF. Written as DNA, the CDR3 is TGTGCCAGCAGCCAATCCGGTGCGAATGAAAAACTGTTTTTT.